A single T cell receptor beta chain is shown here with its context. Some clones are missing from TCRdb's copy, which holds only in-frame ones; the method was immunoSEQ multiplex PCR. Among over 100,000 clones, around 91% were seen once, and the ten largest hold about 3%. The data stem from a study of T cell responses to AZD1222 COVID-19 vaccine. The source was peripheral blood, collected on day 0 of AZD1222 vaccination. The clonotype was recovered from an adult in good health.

This CDR3 is CASTQVSGANVLTF. The CDR3 DNA reads as TGTGCCAGCACCCAGGTCTCTGGGGCCAACGTCCTGACTTTC. This sequence joins TRBV11-2 and TRBJ2-6, with no clear D. Germline assignment: CDR1 SGHAT and CDR2 FQNNGV. Between the trimmed V and J ends, which lost 7 bases and 0 bases, there was a span of 7 bases. The CDR3 extends over 14 amino acids.